The 27 T cell receptor beta chains reported below all come from one sample, sequenced in a study of patients and donors after allogeneic stem cell transplantation. TCRdb fed the RT-PCR reads into MiXCR, producing one record per CDR3 protein. The sample lists over 350,000 distinct CDR3 sequences, around 15% occurring once. The sample consisted of blood, either unsorted or a sorted T cell fraction (not recorded which). The receptors were sampled from a human donor who was either an allogeneic HSCT recipient or a stem cell or donor lymphocyte infusion donor (not recorded which). It is not recorded whose cells these are; they may come from a transplant donor.

This chain links TRBV5-1 with TRBJ2-7; D tentatively fits TRBD1 or TRBD2 (5 bases each). This CDR3 comprises 17 residues. V gave up 3 bases and J gave up 3 bases, with 22 bases separating them. Germline CDR1 reads SGHRS; CDR2 reads YFSETQ. CDR3 loop: CASSSHGARADNYEQYF. The CDR3 nucleotides read TGCGCCAGCAGCTCTCACGGGGCCAGGGCTGACAACTACGAGCAGTACTTC. Drawing the rest from reference TRBV5-1 and TRBJ2-7, the complete variable domain is KAGVTQTPRYLIKTRGQQVTLSCSPISGHRSVSWYQQTPGQGLQFLFEYFSETQRNKGNFPGRFSGRQFSNSRSEMNVSTLELGDSALYLCASSSHGARADNYEQYFGPGTRLTVT.

This clonotype was counted many times. V is TRBV2 and J is TRBJ2-2; D tentatively fits TRBD1 or TRBD2 (5 bases each). This CDR3 contains 13 residues. Germline CDR1 reads SNHLY; CDR2 reads FYNNEI. V lost 7 bases and J 5 bases, leaving 11 bases between the germline ends. As DNA, the CDR3 is TGTGCCAGCACCCCCAGGGAGACCGGGGAGCTGTTTTTT. It is translated as CASTPRETGELFF.

This clonotype was counted a few times. The chain has TRBV27 and TRBJ1-1, with a weak D call TRBD1 (5 bases). CDR3 size: 14 residues. Trimming took off 8 bases at V and 4 bases at J, with 17 bases between the two ends. Germline CDR1 MNHEY, CDR2 SMNVEV (reference sequence). CDR3 bases: TGTGCCAGCCGACTGGGACCCTACGCCACTGAAGCTTTCTTT. Its translation is CASRLGPYATEAFF.

This chain uses TRBV5-5 with TRBJ2-2; D is perhaps TRBD1 or TRBD2 (5 bases each). The CDR3 length is 14 residues. The V gene's germline CDR1 is SGHKS and CDR2 YYEKEE (reference sequence). The ends were cut back, 7 bases at V and 3 bases at J, with 13 bases in the middle. CDR3 residues: CASRIREYTGELFF. CDR3 coding DNA: TGTGCCAGCCGTATCAGGGAGTACACCGGGGAGCTGTTTTTT. The whole variable domain, filled in from reference TRBV5-5 and TRBJ2-2, reads DAGVTQSPTHLIKTRGQQVTLRCSPISGHKSVSWYQQVLGQGPQFIFQYYEKEERGRGNFPDRFSARQFPNYSSELNVNALLLGDSALYLCASRIREYTGELFFGEGSRLTVL.

In this sample, this clonotype turned up many times. The chain carries TRBV5-1 and TRBJ2-3; D perhaps matches TRBD1 (5 bases). CDR1 and CDR2 (germline): SGHRS, YFSETQ. Trimming took 0 bases from V and 4 from J, leaving 9 bases between them. The CDR3 spans 14 residues. The CDR3 here is CASSLVRGSDTQYF. DNA of the CDR3: TGCGCCAGCAGCTTGGTTAGGGGCTCAGATACGCAGTATTTT. The entire variable domain, with the rest obtained from reference TRBV5-1 and TRBJ2-3, is as follows: KAGVTQTPRYLIKTRGQQVTLSCSPISGHRSVSWYQQTPGQGLQFLFEYFSETQRNKGNFPGRFSGRQFSNSRSEMNVSTLELGDSALYLCASSLVRGSDTQYFGPGTRLTVL.

This chain joins TRBV7-2 and TRBJ1-1, with D possibly being TRBD1 (6 bases). Deletions cut 6 bases from V and 6 bases from J, with 17 bases between. Germline CDR1 reads SGHTA; CDR2 reads FQGNSA. This CDR3 has 14 residues. The CDR3: CASRIRGGGAEAFF. CDR3 DNA sequence: TGTGCCAGCAGAATAAGAGGGGGGGGCGCTGAAGCTTTCTTT.

The V gene is TRBV27, the J gene TRBJ2-2; D gene ambiguous. Germline loops: CDR1 MNHEY, CDR2 SMNVEV (reference sequence). This CDR3 is built from 13 residues. Trimming took 0 bases from V and 7 from J, leaving 6 bases between them. Here the CDR3 reads CASSLSAGGELFF. CDR3 DNA sequence: TGTGCCAGCAGTTTATCAGCCGGCGGGGAGCTGTTTTTT.

This clonotype was recorded a few times. The V gene is TRBV6-2 or TRBV6-3, the J gene TRBJ1-4; no firm D call. The V end was cut by 6 bases, the J end by 0 bases, with 5 bases between. Germline CDR1 reads MNHEY; CDR2 reads SVGEGT. The CDR3 consists of 13 residues. The CDR3 DNA follows: TGTGCCAGCAGAGACTCAACTAATGAAAAACTGTTTTTT. It translates to CASRDSTNEKLFF.

This clonotype was counted a few times. The chain links TRBV5-1 to TRBJ2-5, with 8 bases identical to TRBD1. The junction had 5 bases not matched to a gene; V was cut back by 0 bases and J by 4 bases. The CDR3 is 15 amino acids. The germline CDR1 and CDR2 sequences are SGHRS and YFSETQ. The CDR3 nucleotides are TGCGCCAGCAGCTTGGTACAGGGGGGTGGAGAGACCCAGTACTTC. It translates to CASSLVQGGGETQYF.

This clonotype occurred many times. This chain joins TRBV5-1 and TRBJ1-1; 9 bases match TRBD1. The CDR3 is made up of 15 amino acids. Losses at the gene ends were 4 bases for V and 7 bases for J; bases not matched to a gene: 11. The V gene's germline CDR1 is SGHRS and CDR2 YFSETQ. The chain's CDR3 is CASSPYDRGTGEAFF. For the CDR3, the DNA is TGCGCCAGCAGCCCCTATGACAGGGGGACAGGTGAAGCTTTCTTT.

This clonotype was detected many times. V and J are TRBV12-3 or TRBV12-4 and TRBJ2-1, with 9 bases lining up with TRBD1. CDR3 size: 15 residues. Losses at the gene ends were 6 bases for V and 0 bases for J; bases not matched to a gene: 3. CDR3 region: CASRPDRGSYNEQFF. CDR3 DNA: TGTGCCAGCAGACCGGACAGGGGCTCCTACAATGAGCAGTTCTTC.

The V and J genes are TRBV3-1 and TRBJ1-2; D is unclear. Trimming removed 4 bases from V and 7 bases from J, with 19 bases in between. The CDR3 spans 15 residues. Germline values: CDR1 LGHDT, CDR2 YNNKEL (reference sequence). The CDR3 loop is CASSRERVRSGGYTF. The DNA for the CDR3 is TGTGCCAGCAGCCGCGAGAGGGTCCGATCTGGTGGCTACACCTTC.

The chain carries TRBV4-1 and TRBJ1-1; weak D call: TRBD1 (6 bases). Trimming removed 1 base from V and 5 bases from J, with 11 bases in between. The CDR3 is 14 residues long. CDR1 and CDR2 from the germline V gene are MGHRA and YSYEKL. The CDR3 loop is CASSQAAGETEAFF. The CDR3 DNA follows: TGCGCCAGCAGCCAAGCGGCAGGGGAAACTGAAGCTTTCTTT.

This clonotype was counted ten times or more. V and J are TRBV5-1 and TRBJ2-2, with 9 bases identical to TRBD2. Per the germline V gene, CDR1 is SGHRS and CDR2 is YFSETQ. V lost 0 bases, J lost 5 bases, and 5 bases stayed unmatched. This CDR3 contains 16 residues. CDR3 in DNA: TGCGCCAGCAGCTTGGGGGCTAGCGGGAATACCGGGGAGCTGTTTTTT. It specifies CASSLGASGNTGELFF.

This clonotype was counted a single time. This chain uses TRBV4-1 with TRBJ2-7; 13 bases are shared with TRBD2. In germline, CDR1 is MGHRA, CDR2 YSYEKL. The ends lost 0 bases at V and 2 bases at J; junction bases unmatched: 4. This CDR3 comprises 17 residues. CDR3 in amino acids: CASSQEGLAGVTYEQYF. The CDR3 nucleotides read TGCGCCAGCAGCCAAGAAGGACTAGCGGGGGTAACCTACGAGCAGTACTTC.

This clonotype has more than one count but fewer than ten. The chain is built from TRBV5-1 and TRBJ2-5; D possibly corresponds to TRBD1 (5 bases). V lost 4 bases to trimming and J lost 4 bases, with 14 bases between them. Per the germline V gene, CDR1 is SGHRS and CDR2 is YFSETQ. The CDR3 totals 14 residues. The CDR3 is CASSRNQGAETQYF. Here the CDR3 DNA reads TGCGCCAGCAGCAGAAATCAGGGTGCAGAGACCCAGTACTTC.

The chain employs TRBV7-3 and TRBJ2-7; D uncertain. The CDR3 sequence is 13 residues long. CDR1 SGHTA and CDR2 FQGTGA come from the germline V gene. Trimming pared 0 bases from V and 3 bases from J, leaving 6 bases between. DNA of the CDR3: TGTGCCAGCAGCTTAACATGGGGCTACGAGCAGTACTTC. This encodes CASSLTWGYEQYF.

This chain links TRBV2 with TRBJ2-1; 10 bases match TRBD2. Germline lookup yields CDR1 SNHLY and CDR2 FYNNEI. Germline trimming cut 3 bases from V and 0 bases from J; bases unmatched to any gene: 11. This CDR3 contains 19 residues. This CDR3 reads CASSDASGRTGSSYNEQFF. The CDR3 nucleotides are TGTGCCAGCAGTGATGCTAGCGGGAGAACTGGCAGCTCCTACAATGAGCAGTTCTTC.

J is TRBJ2-3 and V is TRBV20-1; TRBD2 might be the D (6 bases). Trimming left V 3 bases short and J 5 bases short, with 9 bases between. The germline CDR1 and CDR2 sequences are DFQATT and SNEGSKA (reference sequence). The CDR3 totals 12 residues. This chain's CDR3 is CSASNGGDTQYF. CDR3 sequence (DNA): TGCAGTGCTAGCAACGGGGGAGATACGCAGTATTTT.

This clonotype was observed a few times. The chain links TRBV20-1 to TRBJ2-7; D perhaps matches TRBD1 (6 bases). The CDR3 loop spans 14 amino acids. Between the trimmed V and J ends, which lost 0 bases and 4 bases, there was a span of 13 bases. Germline CDR1 and CDR2: DFQATT and SNEGSKA (reference sequence). The CDR3 DNA is TGCAGTGCTAGAGATATACTAGGGGGATACGAGCAGTACTTC. Protein product: CSARDILGGYEQYF.

The chain employs TRBV20-1 and TRBJ1-1; 8 bases line up with TRBD1. This CDR3 comprises 11 residues. Germline V lookup: CDR1 DFQATT, CDR2 SNEGSKA (reference sequence). The CDR3 DNA reads TGCAGGGCAGGGGGCGGGACTGAAGCTTTCTTT. This gives the protein CRAGGGTEAFF.

This clonotype came up many times. The rearrangement joins TRBV5-1 to TRBJ2-1; D perhaps matches TRBD2 (6 bases). The CDR3 is 15 amino acids. Germline V lookup: CDR1 SGHRS, CDR2 YFSETQ. V dropped 2 bases and J dropped 1 base, with 10 bases sitting between them. The CDR3 bases are TGCGCCAGCAGCTTATTTCGGGGGTCCTACAATGAGCAGTTCTTC. It specifies CASSLFRGSYNEQFF.

This clonotype was observed a few times. The chain carries TRBV3-1 and TRBJ2-1, with D tentatively TRBD2 (6 bases). Germline V gene lookup returns CDR1 LGHDT and CDR2 YNNKEL (reference sequence). Trimming shortened V by 1 base and J by 10 bases, and 11 bases separated the two germline ends. This CDR3 is built from 13 residues. This CDR3 reads CASSQARLGEQFF. In DNA, the CDR3 is TGTGCCAGCAGCCAAGCCAGACTAGGGGAGCAGTTCTTC.

In this sample, this clonotype turned up many times. This chain joins TRBV2 and TRBJ2-3; D is undetermined. Germline CDR1 SNHLY, CDR2 FYNNEI. This CDR3 is 14 amino acids long. The V and J ends lost 4 bases and 8 bases respectively, with 16 bases between them. This CDR3 is CASSGERHPSTQYF. CDR3 bases: TGTGCCAGCAGTGGGGAACGACATCCCAGTACGCAGTATTTT.

This clonotype has a single count. The rearrangement uses TRBV30 and TRBJ2-1; no clear D. This CDR3 has 13 residues. Germline V gene lookup returns CDR1 GTSNPN and CDR2 SVGIG (reference sequence). The ends were cut back, 1 base at V and 6 bases at J, with 10 bases in the middle. The DNA for the CDR3 is TGTGCCTGGAGTGACGCCAACCCCAATGAGCAGTTCTTC. This gives the protein CAWSDANPNEQFF.

In this sample, this clonotype turned up a few times. The gene calls are TRBV10-3 and TRBJ1-2, with no clear D. There are 12 residues in the CDR3. V was trimmed by 1 base and J by 4 bases, leaving 4 bases between them. CDR1 is ENHRY, CDR2 SYGVKD, per germline. The CDR3 reads CAISEWIYGYTF. The CDR3 bases are TGTGCCATCAGTGAGTGGATCTATGGCTACACCTTC.

The J gene is TRBJ2-7, the V gene TRBV30; a possible D gene is TRBD2 (7 bases). Germline CDR1 is GTSNPN and CDR2 is SVGIG (reference sequence). V shed 4 bases and J shed 2 bases, with 12 bases lying between them. There are 13 residues in the CDR3. CDR3 sequence reads: CAWNAGATYEQYF. As DNA, the CDR3 is TGTGCCTGGAATGCGGGGGCCACCTACGAGCAGTACTTC.